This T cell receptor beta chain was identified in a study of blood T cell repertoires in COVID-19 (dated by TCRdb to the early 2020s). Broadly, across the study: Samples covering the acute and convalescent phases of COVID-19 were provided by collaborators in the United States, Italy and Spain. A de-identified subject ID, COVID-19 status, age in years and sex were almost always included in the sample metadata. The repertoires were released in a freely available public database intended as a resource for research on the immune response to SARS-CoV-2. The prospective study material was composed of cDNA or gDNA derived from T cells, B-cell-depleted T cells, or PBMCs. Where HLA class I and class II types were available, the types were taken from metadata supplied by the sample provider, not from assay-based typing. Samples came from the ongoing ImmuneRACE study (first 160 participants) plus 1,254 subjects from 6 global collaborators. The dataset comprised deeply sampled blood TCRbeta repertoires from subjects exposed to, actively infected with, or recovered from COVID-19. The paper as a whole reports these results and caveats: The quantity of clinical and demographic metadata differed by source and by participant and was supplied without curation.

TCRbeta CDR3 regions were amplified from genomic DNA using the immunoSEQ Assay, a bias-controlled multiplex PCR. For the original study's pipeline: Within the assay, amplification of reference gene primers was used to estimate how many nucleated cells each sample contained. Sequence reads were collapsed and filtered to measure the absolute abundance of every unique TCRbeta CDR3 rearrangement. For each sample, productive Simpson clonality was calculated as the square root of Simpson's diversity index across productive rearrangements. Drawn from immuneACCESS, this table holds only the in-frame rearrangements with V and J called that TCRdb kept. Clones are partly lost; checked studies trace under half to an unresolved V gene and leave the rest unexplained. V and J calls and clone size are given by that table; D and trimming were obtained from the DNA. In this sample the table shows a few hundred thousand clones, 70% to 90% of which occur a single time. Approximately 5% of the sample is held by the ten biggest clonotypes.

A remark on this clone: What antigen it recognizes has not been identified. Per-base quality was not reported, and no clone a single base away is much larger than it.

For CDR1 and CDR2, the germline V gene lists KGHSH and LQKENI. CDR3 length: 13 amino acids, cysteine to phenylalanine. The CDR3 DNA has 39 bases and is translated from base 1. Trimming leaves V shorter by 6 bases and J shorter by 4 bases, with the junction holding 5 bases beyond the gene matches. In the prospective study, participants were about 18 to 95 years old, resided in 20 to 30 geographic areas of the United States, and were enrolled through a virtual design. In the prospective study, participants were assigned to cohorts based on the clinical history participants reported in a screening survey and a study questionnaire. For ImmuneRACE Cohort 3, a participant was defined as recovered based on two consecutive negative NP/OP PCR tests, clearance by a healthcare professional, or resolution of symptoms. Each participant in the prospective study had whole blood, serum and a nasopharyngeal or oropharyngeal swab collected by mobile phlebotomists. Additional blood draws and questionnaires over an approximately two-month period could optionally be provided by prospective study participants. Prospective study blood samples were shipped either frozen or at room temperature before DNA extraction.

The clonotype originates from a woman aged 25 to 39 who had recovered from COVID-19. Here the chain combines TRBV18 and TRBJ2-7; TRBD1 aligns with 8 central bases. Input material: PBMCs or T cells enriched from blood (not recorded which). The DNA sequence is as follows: TGTGCCAGCTCCCAGGGGGCACGGTACGAGCAGTACTTC. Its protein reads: CASSQGARYEQYF.